This T cell receptor beta chain was identified in a study of T-cell reconstitution after alpha-beta-depleted transplantation in children. A library of TCRbeta sequences, prepared with unique molecular identifiers, was generated. Using its own MiXCR run on the PCR reads, TCRdb lists one record per CDR3 protein. The table records about 400,000 distinct CDR3 sequences, about 20% of them present only once. CDR1 and CDR2 from the germline V gene are SGHTA and FQGNSA. Trimming stripped 6 bases from V and 2 bases from J, with 11 bases between. This CDR3 spans 13 amino acids. The sequence derives from a human donor who donated a stem cell graft to a child with acute myeloid leukemia. This chain joins TRBV7-2 and TRBJ2-7, with D uncertain. The sample was PBMCs from the stem cell graft donor, taken from the stem cell graft. CDR3 nucleotides: TGTGCCAGCAGACTGCAGGCAGCCTACGAGCAGTACTTC. Translated, it gives CASRLQAAYEQYF.